This entry describes one T cell receptor (beta chain). The antigen remains undetermined. Measured with immunoSEQ multiplex PCR; TCRdb has only the in-frame clones, and not every one. In the table there are 150,000 to 200,000 clones, approximately 86% of which are singletons. The source of the sample is a study of T cell responses to AZD1222 COVID-19 vaccine. The wider study: Pooling was applied to second doses at about 4 or about 12 weeks. Overall study findings and caveats: At baseline, seropositivity was found in only 5 to 7 AZD1222 recipients. A mostly white British donor set with more females was recruited, and clonal diversity was possibly underestimated. Repertoires were obtained solely post-peak T cell response.

Looked up from germline, CDR1 is GTSNPN and CDR2 is SVGIG (reference sequence). This CDR3 has 15 residues. The ends were cut back, 0 bases at V and 4 bases at J, with 10 bases in the middle. Sample: peripheral blood, taken on day 0 of AZD1222 vaccination. The V and J genes are TRBV30 and TRBJ1-6; the D gene is possibly TRBD1 (5 bases). The receptor was isolated from an adult in good health. The DNA for the CDR3 is TGTGCCTGGAGTGTGGGGGGAAGTTATAATTCACCCCTCCACTTT. Translated, it gives CAWSVGGSYNSPLHF.